Listed below are T cell receptor beta chains from one sample, sequenced in a study of shared clonotypes between healthy human individuals. Only in-frame clones appear in the TCRdb table, and some are missing; sequencing was by immunoSEQ multiplex PCR. The sample carries about 1.1 million clones, 75% to 85% recorded once. Sequences were obtained from memory CD4+ T cells from PBMCs. These receptor sequences come from a young man in good health. Some clones in this sample may be carry-over from other donors' samples. CDR3s include the opening cysteine and the closing phenylalanine or tryptophan. The D gene is left open where the match is weak. Clone size, where shown, is once, few, many, or a class for clones that have expanded.

D | J | size | V | DNA | CDR3
NA | TRBJ2-5 | NA | TRBV2 | TGTGCCAGCAGTGTCAGCGGGGAGACCCAGTACTTC | CASSVSGETQYF
TRBD1 | TRBJ1-2 | NA | TRBV28 | TGTGCCAGCAGTTTATTCCACAGGGGAGGGAATGGCTACACCTTC | CASSLFHRGGNGYTF
TRBD2 | TRBJ2-1 | many | TRBV10-2 | TGCGCCACCTCTAGCGGACCCCTCTACAATGAGCAGTTCTTC | CATSSGPLYNEQFF
NA | TRBJ2-7 | NA | TRBV19 | TGTGCCAGTAGTGCACAGCGGAGCGAGCAGTACTTC | CASSAQRSEQYF
NA | TRBJ2-3 | NA | TRBV29-1 | TGCAGCGTTGAGCCTACTCGCGCAGATACGCAGTATTTT | CSVEPTRADTQYF
NA | TRBJ1-1 | NA | TRBV28 | TGTGCCAGCCTAGGGGTGTACACTGAAGCTTTCTTT | CASLGVYTEAFF
NA | TRBJ1-2 | NA | TRBV23-1 | TGCGCCAGCAGTCAATCGTGCCCAGTCCGTACTTGGGGCTACACCTTC | CASSQSCPVRTWGYTF
TRBD1 | TRBJ2-2 | once | TRBV6-6 | TGTGCCAGCAGAACCCCGGGACAGGGCGGCGGGGAGCTGTTTTTT | CASRTPGQGGGELFF
TRBD2 | TRBJ2-7 | NA | TRBV4-1 | TGCGCCAGCAGCCAAGACCCGGGACTAGCGGAGGTAGGGGCCTACGAGCAGTACTTC | CASSQDPGLAEVGAYEQYF
NA | TRBJ2-1 | once | TRBV20-1 | TGCAGTGCTCCTCGGTACAATGAGCAGTTCTTC | CSAPRYNEQFF
NA | TRBJ1-1 | NA | TRBV7-8 | TGTGCCAGCAGGACCCGACAGGAGAACACTGAAGCTTTCTTT | CASRTRQENTEAFF
NA | TRBJ2-1 | NA | TRBV5-1 | TGCGCCAGCACCTCCTCTAGCTTCACCTACAATGAGCAGTTCTTC | CASTSSSFTYNEQFF
NA | TRBJ1-1 | NA | TRBV2 | TGTGCCAGCAGTGAGGCAGGAGAGAACACTGAAGCTTTCTTT | CASSEAGENTEAFF
NA | TRBJ2-1 | once | TRBV5-4 | TGTGCCAGCAGCTTGGCCGGGGGTAATGAGCAGTTCTTC | CASSLAGGNEQFF
TRBD2 | TRBJ2-1 | NA | TRBV7-9 | TGTGCCAGCAGCCGGGGACTAGCGGGATCTCACCGCTACAATGAGCAGTTCTTC | CASSRGLAGSHRYNEQFF
NA | TRBJ1-2 | NA | TRBV6-6 | TGTGCCAGCAGCTATGGGACAATCTATGGCTACACCTTC | CASSYGTIYGYTF
NA | TRBJ2-3 | NA | TRBV6-1 | TGTGCCAGCTCCGGGCCCATTACGGGCACAGATACGCAGTATTTT | CASSGPITGTDTQYF
NA | TRBJ2-7 | NA | TRBV6-5 | TGTGCCAGCAGTTCCGGACACGCGTACTTC | CASSSGHAYF
TRBD2 | TRBJ2-1 | NA | TRBV11-2 | TGTGCCAGCAGCCTGGGACTAGCGGGGGGGCACGGTGAGCAGTTCTTC | CASSLGLAGGHGEQFF
NA | TRBJ2-3 | NA | TRBV12-5 | TGTGCTAGTGGTCTTCTTGGTACGCAGTATTTT | CASGLLGTQYF
TRBD1 | TRBJ1-3 | few | TRBV28 | TGTGCCAGCAGTTCCTGGACAGGGGGAGGAAGCACCATATATTTT | CASSSWTGGGSTIYF
NA | TRBJ2-5 | once | TRBV9 | TGTGCCAGCAGCGCGCGCGGGGCGCCGGAGACCCAGTACTTC | CASSARGAPETQYF
NA | TRBJ2-3 | NA | TRBV5-1 | TGCGCCAGCAGCTTGGACGGGGGCAGGGATACGCAGTATTTT | CASSLDGGRDTQYF
NA | TRBJ1-4 | many | TRBV2 | TGTGCCAGCAGTGAAGGGGCCAGGGCCTTAACTAATGAAAAACTGTTTTTT | CASSEGARALTNEKLFF
TRBD1 | TRBJ1-5 | NA | TRBV10-3 | TGTGCCATCAGTGAAACGGACAGGGACCAGCCCCAGCATTTT | CAISETDRDQPQHF
NA | TRBJ1-5 | once | TRBV5-5 | TGTGCCAGCAACCAGGGAGCAGGGTCGAATCAGCCCCAGCATTTT | CASNQGAGSNQPQHF
NA | TRBJ1-1 | NA | TRBV14 | TGTGCCAGCAGCCTCAGGGGTAACACTGAAGCTTTCTTT | CASSLRGNTEAFF
TRBD2 | TRBJ2-7 | NA | TRBV7-8 | TGTGCCAGCAGACCGAGCGGGAGGTCATCCTACGAGCAGTACTTC | CASRPSGRSSYEQYF
NA | TRBJ1-3 | NA | TRBV19 | TGTGCCAGCGGAACTTGGCGCTCTGGAAACACCATATATTTT | CASGTWRSGNTIYF
NA | TRBJ2-7 | NA | TRBV11-2 | TGTGCCAGCAGCTTAAACCCCTACGAGCAGTACTTC | CASSLNPYEQYF
NA | TRBJ1-1 | NA | TRBV6-6 | TGTGCCAGCAGCTCCGACAGGACTAAGCGGAACACTGAAGCTTTCTTT | CASSSDRTKRNTEAFF
NA | TRBJ2-3 | NA | TRBV7-2 | TGTGCCAGCAGCTTAGATTTTTGGGGGGATACGCAGTATTTT | CASSLDFWGDTQYF
NA | TRBJ2-7 | few | TRBV5-5 | TGTGCCAGCAGCTTGGTAGGGGGTTCCTACGAGCAGTACTTC | CASSLVGGSYEQYF
NA | TRBJ1-5 | NA | TRBV7-2 | TGTGCCAGCAGCACCAGAAATCAGCCCCAGCATTTT | CASSTRNQPQHF
NA | TRBJ2-7 | NA | TRBV29-1 | TGCAGCGTTGATCGGGGTGGCGAGCAGTACTTC | CSVDRGGEQYF
TRBD2 | TRBJ2-2 | NA | TRBV7-6 | TGTGCCAGCAGCTTAGTGGTGGGAGGGCCGCCCGGGGAGCTGTTTTTT | CASSLVVGGPPGELFF
NA | TRBJ2-2 | NA | TRBV28 | TGTGCCAGCAGTCGGTGGGGGGCCGGGGAGCTGTTTTTT | CASSRWGAGELFF
TRBD2 | TRBJ2-5 | NA | TRBV5-5 | TGTGCCAGCAGCTTGGTAGCGGGGGGCGGAGAGACCCAGTACTTC | CASSLVAGGGETQYF
TRBD1 | TRBJ2-7 | once | TRBV28 | TGTGCCAGCAGTTTGGGACAGGTGAACTACGAGCAGTACTTC | CASSLGQVNYEQYF
NA | TRBJ1-2 | NA | TRBV4-2 | TGTGCCAGCAGCCAAGAGAAGCTGACGTGGGGCTACACCTTC | CASSQEKLTWGYTF
NA | TRBJ1-1 | NA | TRBV2 | TGTGCCAGCAGTGTACAGGGATTGAACACTGAAGCTTTCTTT | CASSVQGLNTEAFF
NA | TRBJ2-7 | NA | TRBV18 | TGTGCCAGCTCGACGCGTCCCTACGAGCAGTACTTC | CASSTRPYEQYF
NA | TRBJ2-3 | NA | TRBV5-1 | TGCGCCAGCAGCACCCGACTAGGGGCCACAGATACGCAGTATTTT | CASSTRLGATDTQYF
NA | TRBJ1-5 | NA | TRBV5-6 | TGTGCCAGCAGCGGCCCTTCAAGGGCCCAGCATTTT | CASSGPSRAQHF
TRBD2 | TRBJ2-3 | NA | TRBV9 | TGTGCCAGCAGCGTAGGAGCGGGATCAGGGATCGCAGATACGCAGTATTTT | CASSVGAGSGIADTQYF
NA | TRBJ1-1 | NA | TRBV5-5 | TGTGCCAGCAGCCGAGGACAGTGGGGCACTGAAGCTTTCTTT | CASSRGQWGTEAFF